Below are 3 T cell receptor beta chains sequenced from a single sample in a study of patients and donors after allogeneic stem cell transplantation. From the RT-PCR reads, TCRdb called clonotypes with MiXCR, one entry per CDR3 protein. Altogether roughly 8,000 distinct CDR3 sequences are present, more than 9% being singletons, with the ten largest covering around half. Sequencing was carried out using blood, either unsorted or a sorted T cell fraction (not recorded which). All receptors come from a human donor who was either an allogeneic HSCT recipient or a stem cell or donor lymphocyte infusion donor (not recorded which). It is not recorded whose cells these are; they may come from a transplant donor.

This clonotype was counted between two and nine times. The CDR3 DNA is TGTGCCAGCAGCTCGCAATCACCTTTATTGGGCCCCCTCTATGGCTACACCTTC. Its protein is CASSSQSPLLGPLYGYTF. The chain joins TRBV5-5 to TRBJ1-2; D call uncertain. V shed 3 bases and J shed 4 bases, with 25 bases lying between them. CDR1 is SGHKS and CDR2 is YYEKEE in the germline V gene (reference sequence). CDR3 length: 18 residues.

This clonotype was recorded a few times. V usage is TRBV12-3 or TRBV12-4 and J usage is TRBJ2-3; 12 positions agree with TRBD2. V was pared by 5 bases and J by 4 bases, with 4 bases of the junction left unmatched. The CDR3 has 15 amino acids. The CDR3 nucleotides are TGTGCCAGCAGTACTAGCGGGGGGCCTCCAGATACGCAGTATTTT. This encodes CASSTSGGPPDTQYF.

This clonotype is medium-sized within its sample. This rearrangement joins TRBV12-3 or TRBV12-4 to TRBJ1-5, with TRBD1 as a possible D gene (6 bases). Trimming took 6 bases from V and 7 from J, leaving 19 bases between them. The CDR3 totals 15 residues. CDR3: CASSLVSGGGQPQHF. The CDR3 DNA follows: TGTGCCAGCAGCCTTGTAAGCGGAGGGGGACAGCCCCAGCATTTT.